One sample yielded the 29 T cell receptor beta chains listed below, sequenced in a study of blood T cell repertoires in COVID-19. Some clones are missing from TCRdb's copy, which holds only in-frame ones; the method was immunoSEQ multiplex PCR. The sample consists of 40,000 or so clones, about 89% of them appearing once. The material sequenced was peripheral blood. The source is a woman aged 25 to 39 in a cohort sampled during active COVID-19.

The CDR3 region is CSASGGETQYF. CDR3 nucleotide sequence: TGCAGTGCTAGCGGAGGGGAGACCCAGTACTTC. The rearrangement joins TRBV20-1 to TRBJ2-5; maybe TRBD2 (6 bases). CDR3 length: 11 amino acids. The germline V gene has CDR1 DFQATT and CDR2 SNEGSKA (reference sequence). The V end lost 3 bases, the J end lost 5 bases, and 7 bases lay between the germline ends.

V is TRBV12-3 or TRBV12-4 and J is TRBJ1-2; tentative D call: TRBD1 (6 bases). V was cut by 3 bases and J by 8 bases, with 10 bases left in between. The CDR3 runs 12 residues. CDR3 sequence: CASSLVTGGYTF. For the CDR3, the DNA is TGTGCCAGCAGTTTGGTAACAGGGGGCTACACCTTC.

This rearrangement joins TRBV6-2 or TRBV6-3 to TRBJ1-1; unclear D gene. The ends were cut back, 0 bases at V and 1 base at J, with 6 bases in the middle. Germline assignment: CDR1 MNHEY and CDR2 SVGEGT. The length of the CDR3 is 14 residues. CDR3 region: CASSYSRQNTEAFF. The CDR3 DNA is TGTGCCAGCAGTTACTCGAGGCAGAACACTGAAGCTTTCTTT.

J is TRBJ2-1 and V is TRBV19; 8 bases fit TRBD1. J gave up 3 bases and V 4 bases, and 11 bases lay outside the gene matches. Germline CDR1 LNHDA, CDR2 SQIVND (reference sequence). This CDR3 spans 17 amino acids. CDR3 in amino acids: CASSTYLDRVIYNEQFF. CDR3 coding DNA: TGTGCCAGTAGTACATACTTGGACAGGGTTATCTACAATGAGCAGTTCTTC.

The count of this clone is one. The chain is built from TRBV11-2 and TRBJ1-1; D perhaps matches TRBD1 (6 bases). V dropped 2 bases and J dropped 3 bases, with 7 bases sitting between them. This CDR3 contains 13 residues. Germline CDR1 is SGHAT and CDR2 is FQNNGV. CDR3 DNA sequence: TGTGCCAGCAGCTTAAAGGGGGACACTGAAGCTTTCTTT. Amino acids: CASSLKGDTEAFF.

CDR3 DNA: TGTGCCAGCAGCTCAAACATGTACTCTGGAAACACCATATATTTT. It codes for CASSSNMYSGNTIYF. The V gene is TRBV7-9, the J gene TRBJ1-3; D unresolved. CDR1 is SEHNR and CDR2 is FQNEAQ in the germline V gene (reference sequence). Trimming left V 4 bases short and J 0 bases short, with 10 bases between. The CDR3 extends over 15 amino acids. Variable domain in full (rest from reference TRBV7-9 and TRBJ1-3): DTGVSQNPRHKITKRGQNVTFRCDPISEHNRLYWYRQTLGQGPEFLTYFQNEAQLEKSRLLSDRFSAERPKGSFSTLEIQRTEQGDSAMYLCASSSNMYSGNTIYFGEGSWLTVV.

The chain combines TRBV7-9 with TRBJ2-2; 9 bases line up with TRBD1. V shed 0 bases and J 5 bases; nucleotides not matched to a gene: 7. Germline values: CDR1 SEHNR, CDR2 FQNEAQ (reference sequence). The CDR3 has 17 residues. The CDR3 spells CASSLAGTTGGTGELFF. In nucleotides, the CDR3 is TGTGCCAGCAGCTTAGCGGGAACGACAGGGGGAACCGGGGAGCTGTTTTTT.

This clone came up once. This chain uses TRBV6-5 with TRBJ2-7; 12 positions agree with TRBD2. Unmatched junction bases numbered 1, after V lost 0 bases and J lost 7 bases. Germline CDR1 is MNHEY and CDR2 is SVGAGI. CDR3 size: 14 residues. The CDR3 nucleotides read TGTGCCAGCAGTTACTCTGGACTAGCGGGAGAGCAGTACTTC. It encodes CASSYSGLAGEQYF.

The V gene is TRBV19, the J gene TRBJ1-2; D uncertain. Germline assignment: CDR1 LNHDA and CDR2 SQIVND (reference sequence). V was trimmed by 5 bases and J by 1 base, leaving 11 bases between them. The CDR3 is made up of 14 amino acids. CDR3 bases: TGTGCCAGTAGTGCCGGGATTCTTAACTATGGCTACACCTTC. It codes for CASSAGILNYGYTF.

The rearrangement uses TRBV19 and TRBJ2-7; 9 bases map to TRBD1. The V segment lost 2 bases and the J segment 3 bases; nucleotides outside the gene matches: 11. The CDR3 is 17 amino acids. Germline V gives CDR1 LNHDA, CDR2 SQIVND (reference sequence). The CDR3 nucleotides are TGTGCCAGTAGTATACGGGCCTCGGGACAGGGACACTACGAGCAGTACTTC. Encoded protein: CASSIRASGQGHYEQYF.

The V gene is TRBV6-1, the J gene TRBJ2-6, with TRBD1 matching 7 bases. The length of the CDR3 is 16 residues. In germline, CDR1 is MNHNS, CDR2 SASEGT. V was pared by 6 bases and J by 0 bases, with 5 bases of the junction left unmatched. The CDR3, as DNA: TGTGCCAGCAGGGAAAACAGGGGCTCTGGGGCCAACGTCCTGACTTTC. Translated: CASRENRGSGANVLTF.

The J gene is TRBJ2-5, the V gene TRBV12-3 or TRBV12-4, with D hard to call. Trimming removed 5 bases at V and 0 bases at J, with 4 bases between. CDR3 size: 12 residues. The CDR3 protein is CASSPYQETQYF. DNA for the CDR3: TGTGCCAGCAGTCCGTACCAAGAGACCCAGTACTTC.

The V gene is TRBV24-1, the J gene TRBJ2-1; D possibly corresponds to TRBD2 (6 bases). The CDR3 runs 15 residues. The germline V gene has CDR1 KGHDR and CDR2 SFDVKD. V lost 3 bases, J lost 3 bases, and 11 bases lay in between. CDR3 nucleotide sequence: TGTGCCACCAGTGATCCCCGGGGGAACTACAATGAGCAGTTCTTC. Its translation is CATSDPRGNYNEQFF.

This clone has only one observation. This chain links TRBV6-4 with TRBJ2-1; D perhaps matches TRBD2 (7 bases). CDR1 and CDR2 (germline): MRHNA, SNTAGT. There are 14 residues in the CDR3. The V gene lost 4 bases and the J gene lost 7 bases, with 14 bases spanning the gap. The DNA of the CDR3 is TGTGCCAGCAGTGTGGGAGGGGGTCGGAATGAGCAGTTCTTC. It translates to CASSVGGGRNEQFF.

This rearrangement joins TRBV7-3 to TRBJ2-1; the match to TRBD2 covers 7 bases. Losses at the gene ends were 2 bases for V and 3 bases for J; bases not matched to a gene: 7. Per the germline V gene, CDR1 is SGHTA and CDR2 is FQGTGA. This CDR3 has 16 residues. In DNA form, the CDR3 reads TGTGCCAGCAGCTTATTTGGCGGGAGTTTCTACAATGAGCAGTTCTTC. It encodes CASSLFGGSFYNEQFF.

The chain is built from TRBV19 and TRBJ2-1; 10 bases map to TRBD2. The germline gives CDR1 LNHDA, CDR2 SQIVND (reference sequence). V trimming: 7 bases; J trimming: 1 base; junction bases outside the gene matches: 10. This CDR3 has 17 amino acids. The CDR3 DNA sequence: TGTGCCAGTACCTCTGGTCTAGCGGGAGTATCCTACAATGAGCAGTTCTTC. This gives the protein CASTSGLAGVSYNEQFF.

CDR3 amino acids: CASRKEGAFYGYTF. For the CDR3, the DNA is TGTGCCAGCAGAAAGGAGGGGGCATTCTATGGCTACACCTTC. This chain joins TRBV27 and TRBJ1-2, with 7 bases lining up with TRBD1. This CDR3 has 14 amino acids. The junction had 8 bases not matched to a gene; V was cut back by 6 bases and J by 4 bases. Germline CDR1 and CDR2: MNHEY and SMNVEV (reference sequence).

This clone was seen once. The CDR3 sequence is CASSEWGTPEAFF. The CDR3 coding sequence is TGTGCCAGCAGTGAATGGGGGACACCTGAAGCTTTCTTT. The chain couples TRBV25-1 to TRBJ1-1; possible D gene TRBD1, 6 bases. The germline V and J ends were trimmed by 1 base and 6 bases, with 9 bases remaining between them. This CDR3 region has 13 residues. Germline assignment: CDR1 MGHDK and CDR2 SYGVNS.

The chain links TRBV20-1 to TRBJ1-2; D remains unclear. This CDR3 spans 12 amino acids. The germline V gene encodes CDR1 DFQATT and CDR2 SNEGSKA (reference sequence). The V gene lost 3 bases and the J gene lost 4 bases, with 9 bases spanning the gap. CDR3: CSASLELYGYTF. In DNA, the CDR3 is TGCAGTGCTAGTTTGGAGCTCTATGGCTACACCTTC.

The DNA of the CDR3 is TGTGCCAGCAGCTCGGACCGAGGGTGGGAGACCCAGTACTTC. Its protein is CASSSDRGWETQYF. The V gene is TRBV7-2, the J gene TRBJ2-5, with D perhaps TRBD2 (5 bases). V was cut by 4 bases and J by 5 bases, with 14 bases left in between. The CDR3 loop spans 14 amino acids. Germline CDR1 and CDR2: SGHTA and FQGNSA. Complete variable domain (other parts from reference TRBV7-2 and TRBJ2-5): GAGVSQSPSNKVTEKGKDVELRCDPISGHTALYWYRQSLGQGLEFLIYFQGNSAPDKSGLPSDRFSAERTGGSVSTLTIQRTQQEDSAVYLCASSSDRGWETQYFGPGTRLLVL.

This clone was found once. The chain couples TRBV3-1 (or the pseudogene TRBV3-2) to TRBJ2-2, with 14 bases matching TRBD2. The CDR3 is 18 amino acids. CDR1 and CDR2 from the germline V gene are LGHDT and YNNKEL (reference sequence). V was clipped by 1 base and J by 4 bases; unmatched bases: 5. Here the CDR3 DNA reads TGTGCCAGCAGCCAAGGACTAGCGGGAGGGATCCCCACCGGGGAGCTGTTTTTT. This sequence encodes CASSQGLAGGIPTGELFF.

V gene TRBV4-3 combines with J gene TRBJ2-3; 7 bases agree with TRBD2. The CDR3 spans 15 residues. V was pared by 0 bases and J by 5 bases, with 5 bases of the junction left unmatched. Germline V gene sequence: CDR1 LGHNA, CDR2 YSLEER. The CDR3 protein is CASSQEKRDGDTQYF. DNA of the CDR3: TGCGCCAGCAGCCAAGAAAAGCGGGACGGAGATACGCAGTATTTT.

The chain couples TRBV5-5 to TRBJ1-1; D unresolved. This CDR3 is built from 13 residues. The germline V gene has CDR1 SGHKS and CDR2 YYEKEE (reference sequence). V lost 0 bases and J lost 1, with 4 bases in between. CDR3 DNA sequence: TGTGCCAGCAGCTTGGGAGGGAACACTGAAGCTTTCTTT. It translates to CASSLGGNTEAFF.

The chain carries TRBV28 and TRBJ2-5; 7 bases align to TRBD2. The ends lost 2 bases at V and 1 base at J; junction bases unmatched: 1. This CDR3 contains 14 residues. Looked up from germline, CDR1 is MDHEN and CDR2 is SYDVKM. The CDR3 nucleotides read TGTGCCAGCAGTTTAGGGGGGGTCCAAGAGACCCAGTACTTC. Residues: CASSLGGVQETQYF.

The genes are TRBV18 and TRBJ2-5, with 12 bases that match TRBD2. The CDR3 sequence is 15 residues long. J was trimmed by 4 bases and V by 3 bases; bases with no gene match: 3. Germline V CDR1 and CDR2: KGHSH, LQKENI. In DNA form, the CDR3 reads TGTGCCAGCTCACCTACTAGCGGGGGGAGAGAGACCCAGTACTTC. It specifies CASSPTSGGRETQYF.

The chain recombines TRBV7-3 with TRBJ2-6; 8 bases line up with TRBD2. The germline V gene encodes CDR1 SGHTA and CDR2 FQGTGA. V lost 5 bases and J lost 0; bases outside the gene matches: 12. The CDR3 runs 19 residues. CDR3: CASSRAPGLVSSGANVLTF. The CDR3 nucleotides are TGTGCCAGCAGCCGAGCGCCGGGACTAGTCTCCTCTGGGGCCAACGTCCTGACTTTC.

The chain combines TRBV27 with TRBJ2-7; TRBD1 is a possible D gene (6 bases). The germline V and J ends were trimmed by 6 bases and 2 bases, with 14 bases remaining between them. The CDR3 runs to 14 residues. CDR1 is MNHEY, CDR2 SMNVEV, per germline (reference sequence). CDR3 in DNA: TGTGCCAGCAGCCCCGGGACACCTCCCTACGAGCAGTACTTC. Protein: CASSPGTPPYEQYF.

The chain combines TRBV28 with TRBJ2-6; D perhaps matches TRBD1 (5 bases). In germline, CDR1 is MDHEN, CDR2 SYDVKM. V lost 6 bases and J lost 5, with 14 bases in between. The CDR3 consists of 15 residues. The CDR3 sequence is CASRGQGNRANVLTF. CDR3 nucleotide sequence: TGTGCCAGCAGGGGGCAGGGTAACAGGGCCAACGTCCTGACTTTC.

The V gene is TRBV7-2, the J gene TRBJ2-7; TRBD2 aligns across 12 bases. The length of the CDR3 is 17 residues. Germline-derived CDR1 and CDR2 are SGHTA and FQGNSA. With 4 bases clipped from V and 5 bases from J, the junction kept 12 bases outside the gene matches. Written as DNA, the CDR3 is TGTGCCAGCAGCTCCCATGGACTAGCGGGATTCATCAACGAGCAGTACTTC. It specifies CASSSHGLAGFINEQYF.